This T cell receptor (beta chain) emerged from a study of CD8 T cells in ankylosing spondylitis. Study-wide points: Clones linked to the disease showed a CD8+ phenotype. They occurred at relatively low frequencies in peripheral blood. Apparently characteristic of ankylosing spondylitis blood was a TCR beta motif (fewer than 10 highly homologous variants).

TCRdb itself ran the 5' RACE reads through MiXCR, one entry per CDR3 protein. This table has around 480,000 distinct CDR3 sequences, 17% appearing once. As concerns this clonotype: Its matching antigen is unknown.

The junction had 10 bases not matched to a gene; V was cut back by 4 bases and J by 4 bases. CDR1 is SGHVS, CDR2 FNYEAQ, per germline. The CDR3 length is 16 residues. This TCR was sampled from a male donor with ankylosing spondylitis. The sample comprised blood, either unsorted or a sorted T cell fraction (not recorded which). The chain couples TRBV7-6 to TRBJ2-1, with 7 bases identical to TRBD2. CDR3 sequence (DNA): TGTGCCAGCAGCTATCTCGGGACTACCGAGTACAATGAGCAGTTCTTC. Residues: CASSYLGTTEYNEQFF.